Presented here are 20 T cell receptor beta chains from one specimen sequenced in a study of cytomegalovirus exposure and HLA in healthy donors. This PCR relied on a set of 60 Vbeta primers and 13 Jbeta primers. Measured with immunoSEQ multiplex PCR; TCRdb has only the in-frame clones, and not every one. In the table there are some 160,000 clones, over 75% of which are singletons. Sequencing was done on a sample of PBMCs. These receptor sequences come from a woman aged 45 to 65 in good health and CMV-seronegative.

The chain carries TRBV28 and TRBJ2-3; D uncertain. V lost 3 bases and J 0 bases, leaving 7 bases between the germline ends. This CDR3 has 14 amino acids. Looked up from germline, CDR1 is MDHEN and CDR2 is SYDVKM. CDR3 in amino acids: CASSFRYSTDTQYF. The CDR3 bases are TGTGCCAGCAGTTTCCGGTACAGCACAGATACGCAGTATTTT.

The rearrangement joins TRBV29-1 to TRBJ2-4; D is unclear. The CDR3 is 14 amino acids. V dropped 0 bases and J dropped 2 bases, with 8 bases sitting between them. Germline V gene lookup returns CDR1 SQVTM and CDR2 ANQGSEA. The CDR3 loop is CSVEDLGPKNIQYF. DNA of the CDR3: TGCAGCGTTGAAGATCTAGGTCCCAAAAACATTCAGTACTTC.

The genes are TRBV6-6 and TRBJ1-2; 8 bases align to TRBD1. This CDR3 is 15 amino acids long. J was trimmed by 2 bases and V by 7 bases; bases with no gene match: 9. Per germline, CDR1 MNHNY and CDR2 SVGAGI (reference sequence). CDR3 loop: CASNNFRDRNYGYTF. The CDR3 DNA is TGTGCCAGCAATAACTTCCGGGACAGGAACTATGGCTACACCTTC.

The CDR3 protein is CASSIWGQGYEQYF. The CDR3 DNA sequence: TGTGCCAGTAGTATCTGGGGACAGGGATACGAGCAGTACTTC. The chain combines TRBV19 with TRBJ2-7, with 9 bases identical to TRBD1. Germline CDR1 reads LNHDA; CDR2 reads SQIVND (reference sequence). CDR3 length: 14 amino acids. V shed 3 bases and J 4 bases; nucleotides not matched to a gene: 4.

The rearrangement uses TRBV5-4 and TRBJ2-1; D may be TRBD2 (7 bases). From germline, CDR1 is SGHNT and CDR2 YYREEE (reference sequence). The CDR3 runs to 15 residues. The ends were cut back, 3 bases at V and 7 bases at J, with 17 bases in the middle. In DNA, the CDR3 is TGTGCCAGCAGCTCGGAGGGCGGGGGCCAAAATGAGCAGTTCTTC. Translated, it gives CASSSEGGGQNEQFF.

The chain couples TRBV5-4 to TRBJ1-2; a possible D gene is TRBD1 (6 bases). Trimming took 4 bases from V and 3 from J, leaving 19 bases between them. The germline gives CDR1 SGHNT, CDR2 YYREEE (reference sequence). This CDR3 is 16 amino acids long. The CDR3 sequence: CASSEATQGRYYGYTF. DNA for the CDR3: TGTGCCAGCAGCGAAGCGACACAGGGCCGGTACTATGGCTACACCTTC. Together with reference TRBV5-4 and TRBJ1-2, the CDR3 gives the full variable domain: ETGVTQSPTHLIKTRGQQVTLRCSSQSGHNTVSWYQQALGQGPQFIFQYYREEENGRGNFPPRFSGLQFPNYSSELNVNALELDDSALYLCASSEATQGRYYGYTFGSGTRLTVV.

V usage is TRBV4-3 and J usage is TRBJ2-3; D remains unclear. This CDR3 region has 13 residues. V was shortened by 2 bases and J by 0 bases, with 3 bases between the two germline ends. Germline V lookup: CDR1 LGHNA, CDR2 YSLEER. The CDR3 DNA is TGCGCCAGCAGCCAACAGAGCACAGATACGCAGTATTTT. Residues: CASSQQSTDTQYF.

The CDR3 coding sequence is TGTGCCAGCAGTTACAGGGGGCTGAGAAGTATCCAAGCTTTCTTT. This translates into CASSYRGLRSIQAFF. The chain has TRBV28 and TRBJ1-1, with TRBD1 matching over 9 bases. The germline V gene encodes CDR1 MDHEN and CDR2 SYDVKM. The CDR3 runs 15 residues. J gave up 9 bases and V 4 bases, and 12 bases lay outside the gene matches.

CDR3 protein: CASSETTYNEQFF. CDR3 sequence (DNA): TGTGCCAGCAGCGAAACTACCTACAATGAGCAGTTCTTC. The rearrangement uses TRBV7-2 and TRBJ2-1; D gene uncertain. Germline lookup yields CDR1 SGHTA and CDR2 FQGNSA. The CDR3 sequence is 13 residues long. Trimming removed 5 bases from V and 2 bases from J, with 7 bases in between.

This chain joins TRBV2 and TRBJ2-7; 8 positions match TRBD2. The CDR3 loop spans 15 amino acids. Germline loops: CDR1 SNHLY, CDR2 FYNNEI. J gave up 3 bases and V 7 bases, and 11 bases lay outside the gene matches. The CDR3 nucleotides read TGTGCCAGCAAAGGTGGGTCGGGACTAGGCTACGAGCAGTACTTC. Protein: CASKGGSGLGYEQYF.

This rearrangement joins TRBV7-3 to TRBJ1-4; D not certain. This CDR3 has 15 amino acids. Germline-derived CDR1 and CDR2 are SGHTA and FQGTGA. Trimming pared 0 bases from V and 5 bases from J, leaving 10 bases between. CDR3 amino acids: CASSLTGSGNEKLFF. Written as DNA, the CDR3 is TGTGCCAGCAGCTTAACTGGGTCGGGGAATGAAAAACTGTTTTTT. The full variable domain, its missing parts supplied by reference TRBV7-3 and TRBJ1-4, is GAGVSQTPSNKVTEKGKYVELRCDPISGHTALYWYRQSLGQGPEFLIYFQGTGAADDSGLPNDRFFAVRPEGSVSTLKIQRTERGDSAVYLCASSLTGSGNEKLFFGSGTQLSVL.

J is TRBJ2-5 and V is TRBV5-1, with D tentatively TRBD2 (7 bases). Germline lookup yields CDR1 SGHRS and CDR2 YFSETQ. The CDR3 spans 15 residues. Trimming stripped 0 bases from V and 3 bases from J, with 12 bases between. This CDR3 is CASSLAAGAEETQYF. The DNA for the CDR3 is TGCGCCAGCAGCTTGGCGGCGGGGGCAGAAGAGACCCAGTACTTC. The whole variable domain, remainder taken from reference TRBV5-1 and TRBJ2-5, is KAGVTQTPRYLIKTRGQQVTLSCSPISGHRSVSWYQQTPGQGLQFLFEYFSETQRNKGNFPGRFSGRQFSNSRSEMNVSTLELGDSALYLCASSLAAGAEETQYFGPGTRLLVL.

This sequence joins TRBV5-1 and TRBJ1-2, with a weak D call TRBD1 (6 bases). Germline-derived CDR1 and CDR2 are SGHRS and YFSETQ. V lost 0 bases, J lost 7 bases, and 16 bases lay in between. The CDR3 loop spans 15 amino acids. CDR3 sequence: CASSLGQARLGGYTF. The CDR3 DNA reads TGCGCCAGCAGCTTGGGACAGGCCCGCTTAGGTGGCTACACCTTC.

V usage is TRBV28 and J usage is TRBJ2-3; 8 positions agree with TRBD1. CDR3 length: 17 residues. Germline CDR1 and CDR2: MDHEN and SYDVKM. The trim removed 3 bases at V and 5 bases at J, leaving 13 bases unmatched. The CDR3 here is CASSFDWGRGQGDTQYF. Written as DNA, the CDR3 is TGTGCCAGCAGTTTCGACTGGGGCAGGGGGCAGGGAGATACGCAGTATTTT.

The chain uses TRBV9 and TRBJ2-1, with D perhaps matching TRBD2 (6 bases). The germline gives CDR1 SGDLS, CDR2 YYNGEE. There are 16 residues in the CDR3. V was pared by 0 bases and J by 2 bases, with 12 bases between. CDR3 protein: CASSVDGAGTYNEQFF. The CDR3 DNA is TGTGCCAGCAGCGTAGACGGGGCGGGGACCTACAATGAGCAGTTCTTC.

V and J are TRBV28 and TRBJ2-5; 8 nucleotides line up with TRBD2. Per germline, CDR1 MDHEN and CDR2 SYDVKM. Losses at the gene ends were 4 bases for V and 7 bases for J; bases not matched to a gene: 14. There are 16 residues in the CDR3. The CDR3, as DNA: TGTGCCAGCAGTTCAGGACTAGCAGCCTTCTTTTCGACCCAGTACTTC. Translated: CASSSGLAAFFSTQYF.

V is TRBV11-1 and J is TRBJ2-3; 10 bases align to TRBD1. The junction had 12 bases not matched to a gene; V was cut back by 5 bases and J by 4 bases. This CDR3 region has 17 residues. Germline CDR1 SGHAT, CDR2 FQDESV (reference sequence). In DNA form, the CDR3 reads TGTGCCAGCAGCCGAACCGGGACAGGGGCTTACCCAGATACGCAGTATTTT. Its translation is CASSRTGTGAYPDTQYF.

This chain's CDR3 is CAWSVVSGTEAFF. The CDR3 DNA reads as TGTGCCTGGAGTGTGGTTTCAGGAACTGAAGCTTTCTTT. J is TRBJ1-1 and V is TRBV30; D is unresolved. Trimming left V 0 bases short and J 5 bases short, with 10 bases between. The CDR3 has 13 residues. The V gene's germline CDR1 is GTSNPN and CDR2 SVGIG (reference sequence). Combining the CDR3 with reference TRBV30 and TRBJ1-1 gives the whole variable domain SQTIHQWPATLVQPVGSPLSLECTVEGTSNPNLYWYRQAAGRGLQLLFYSVGIGQISSEVPQNLSASRPQDRQFILSSKKLLLSDSGFYLCAWSVVSGTEAFFGQGTRLTVV.

The CDR3 loop reads CASSKAGGHTGELFF. As DNA, the CDR3 is TGTGCCAGCAGCAAAGCGGGAGGGCACACCGGGGAGCTGTTTTTT. The chain employs TRBV21-1 and TRBJ2-2; TRBD2, the table's D call, was not compared with the DNA. TRBV21-1 is a pseudogene. There are 15 residues in the CDR3.

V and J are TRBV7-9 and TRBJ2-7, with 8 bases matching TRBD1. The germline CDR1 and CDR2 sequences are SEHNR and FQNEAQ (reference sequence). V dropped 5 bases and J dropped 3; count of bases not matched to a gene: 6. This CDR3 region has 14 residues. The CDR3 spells CASSLGTGLYEQYF. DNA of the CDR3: TGTGCCAGCAGCCTTGGGACAGGTCTCTACGAGCAGTACTTC.